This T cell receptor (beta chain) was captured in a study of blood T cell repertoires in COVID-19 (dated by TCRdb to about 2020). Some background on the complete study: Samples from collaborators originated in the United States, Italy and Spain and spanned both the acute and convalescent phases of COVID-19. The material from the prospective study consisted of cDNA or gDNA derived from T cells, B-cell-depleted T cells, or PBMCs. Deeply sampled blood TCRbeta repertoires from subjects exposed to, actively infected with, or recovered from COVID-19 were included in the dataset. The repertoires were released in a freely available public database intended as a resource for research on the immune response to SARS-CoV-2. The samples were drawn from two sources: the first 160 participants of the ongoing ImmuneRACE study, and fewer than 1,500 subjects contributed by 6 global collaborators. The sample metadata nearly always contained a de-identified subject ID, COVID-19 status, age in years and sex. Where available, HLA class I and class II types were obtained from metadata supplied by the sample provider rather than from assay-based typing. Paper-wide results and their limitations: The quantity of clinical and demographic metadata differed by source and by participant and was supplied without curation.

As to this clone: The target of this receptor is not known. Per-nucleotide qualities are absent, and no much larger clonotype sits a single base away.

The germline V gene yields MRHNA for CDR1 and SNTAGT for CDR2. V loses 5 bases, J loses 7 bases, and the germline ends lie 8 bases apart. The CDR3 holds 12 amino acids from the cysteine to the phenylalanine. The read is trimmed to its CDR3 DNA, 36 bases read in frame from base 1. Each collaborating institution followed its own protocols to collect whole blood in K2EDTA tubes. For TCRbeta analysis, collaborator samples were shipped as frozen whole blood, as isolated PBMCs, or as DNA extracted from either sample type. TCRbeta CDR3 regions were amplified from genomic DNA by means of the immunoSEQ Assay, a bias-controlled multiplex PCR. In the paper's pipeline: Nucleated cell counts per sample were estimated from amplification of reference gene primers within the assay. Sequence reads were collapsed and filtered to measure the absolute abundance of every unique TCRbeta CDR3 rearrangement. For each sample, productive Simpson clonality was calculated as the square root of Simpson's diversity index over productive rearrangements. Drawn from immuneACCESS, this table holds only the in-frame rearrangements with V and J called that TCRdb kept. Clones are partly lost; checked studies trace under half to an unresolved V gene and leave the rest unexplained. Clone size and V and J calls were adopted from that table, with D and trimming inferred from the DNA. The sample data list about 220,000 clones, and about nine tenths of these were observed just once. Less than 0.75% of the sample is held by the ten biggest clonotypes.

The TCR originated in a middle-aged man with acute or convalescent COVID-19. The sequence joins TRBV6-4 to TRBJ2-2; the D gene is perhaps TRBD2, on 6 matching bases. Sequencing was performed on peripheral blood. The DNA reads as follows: TGTGCCAGCAGTCCTAGCGACGGGGAGCTGTTTTTT. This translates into CASSPSDGELFF.